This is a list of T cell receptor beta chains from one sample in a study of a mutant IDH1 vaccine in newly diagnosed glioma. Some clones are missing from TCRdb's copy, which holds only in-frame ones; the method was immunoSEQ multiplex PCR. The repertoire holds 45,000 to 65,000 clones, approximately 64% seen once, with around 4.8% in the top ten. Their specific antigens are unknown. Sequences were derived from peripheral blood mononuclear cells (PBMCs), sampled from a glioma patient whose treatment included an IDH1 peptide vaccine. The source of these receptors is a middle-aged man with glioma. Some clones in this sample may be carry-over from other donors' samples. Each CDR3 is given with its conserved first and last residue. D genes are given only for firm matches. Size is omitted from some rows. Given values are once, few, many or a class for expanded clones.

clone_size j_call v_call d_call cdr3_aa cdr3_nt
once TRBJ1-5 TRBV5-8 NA CASSLALGIQPQHF TGTGCCAGCAGCTTGGCCTTGGGCATTCAGCCCCAGCATTTT
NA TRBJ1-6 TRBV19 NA CASSIMAGANSPLHF TGTGCCAGTAGTATAATGGCAGGGGCGAATTCACCCCTCCACTTT
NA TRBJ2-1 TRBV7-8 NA CASSKGPADYNEQFF TGTGCCAGCAGCAAAGGACCAGCGGATTACAATGAGCAGTTCTTC
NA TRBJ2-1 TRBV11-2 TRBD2 CASSWTSGGASEQFF TGTGCCAGCAGCTGGACTAGCGGGGGGGCCAGTGAGCAGTTCTTC
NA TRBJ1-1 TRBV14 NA CASSQPTRDTEAFF TGTGCCAGCAGCCAACCGACAAGAGACACTGAAGCTTTCTTT
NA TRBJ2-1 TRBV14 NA CASSQGLNLQSSYNEQFF TGTGCCAGCAGCCAAGGGTTAAACCTCCAGAGCTCCTACAATGAGCAGTTCTTC
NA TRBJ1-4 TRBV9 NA CASSPTEKLFF TGTGCCAGCAGCCCGACTGAAAAACTGTTTTTT
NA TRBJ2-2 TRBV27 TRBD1 CASSRDRTTGELFF TGTGCCAGCAGCCGGGACAGGACGACCGGGGAGCTGTTTTTT
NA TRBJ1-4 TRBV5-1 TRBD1 CASSHQGAQWFF TGCGCCAGCAGCCACCAGGGGGCCCAATGGTTTTTT
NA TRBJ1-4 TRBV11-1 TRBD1 CASSFGQGGEKLFF TGTGCCAGCAGCTTCGGACAGGGCGGGGAAAAACTGTTTTTT
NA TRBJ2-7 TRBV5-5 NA CASSRARVVEQYF TGTGCCAGCAGCCGAGCACGGGTGGTCGAGCAGTACTTC
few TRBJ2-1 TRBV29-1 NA CSVAGLAGNEQFF TGCAGCGTCGCCGGTCTGGCAGGGAATGAGCAGTTCTTC
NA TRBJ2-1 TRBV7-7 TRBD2 CASSLLAGDRNEQFF TGTGCCAGCAGCTTGCTAGCGGGGGATCGAAATGAGCAGTTCTTC
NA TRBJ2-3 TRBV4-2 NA CASSQEMRVAADTQYF TGTGCCAGCAGCCAAGAGATGAGAGTAGCCGCAGATACGCAGTATTTT
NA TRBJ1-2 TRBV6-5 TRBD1 CASREDRGTDGYTF TGTGCCAGCAGGGAAGACAGGGGGACAGATGGCTACACCTTC
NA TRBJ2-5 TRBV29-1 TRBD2 CSALLLWTGGPSETQYF TGCAGCGCGCTGTTGTTGTGGACGGGGGGGCCGTCAGAGACCCAGTACTTC
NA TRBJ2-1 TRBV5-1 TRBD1 CASSPGQPSPGSTYNEQFF TGCGCCAGCAGCCCGGGACAGCCATCCCCCGGGTCGACCTACAATGAGCAGTTCTTC
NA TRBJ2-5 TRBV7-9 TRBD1 CASSPDRPPGETQYF TGTGCCAGCAGCCCGGACAGGCCCCCGGGGGAGACCCAGTACTTC
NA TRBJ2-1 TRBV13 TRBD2 CASSSLADLTASYNEQFF TGTGCCAGCAGCTCACTAGCGGACCTGACTGCGTCCTACAATGAGCAGTTCTTC
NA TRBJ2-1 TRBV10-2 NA CASSEYNNEQFF TGCGCCAGCAGTGAGTATAACAATGAGCAGTTCTTC
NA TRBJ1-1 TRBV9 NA CASSVSPAAGSEAFF TGTGCCAGCAGCGTATCACCCGCAGCCGGTTCTGAAGCTTTCTTT
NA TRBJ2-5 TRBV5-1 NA CASSPAGQQETQYF TGCGCCAGCAGCCCCGCTGGACAGCAAGAGACCCAGTACTTC
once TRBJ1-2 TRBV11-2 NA CASSLDTEPNYGYTF TGTGCCAGCAGCTTAGATACTGAACCCAACTATGGCTACACCTTC
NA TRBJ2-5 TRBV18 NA CASSPLSTAQETQYF TGTGCCAGCTCACCACTCTCGACAGCTCAAGAGACCCAGTACTTC
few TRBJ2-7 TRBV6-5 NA CASSTWRGEQYF TGTGCCAGCAGCACATGGAGGGGCGAGCAGTACTTC
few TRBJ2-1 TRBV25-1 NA CASSGPLVNEQFF TGTGCCAGCAGCGGACCCCTTGTGAATGAGCAGTTCTTC
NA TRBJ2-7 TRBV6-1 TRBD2 CASRQWSGTRDEQYF TGTGCCAGCCGGCAATGGTCCGGGACTAGAGACGAGCAGTACTTC
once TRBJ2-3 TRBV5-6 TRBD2 CASSLIAGSTDTQYF TGTGCCAGCAGCCTTATAGCGGGCAGCACAGATACGCAGTATTTT
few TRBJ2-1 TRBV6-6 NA CASRDSTGSNEQFF TGTGCCAGCAGAGACTCGACAGGATCGAATGAGCAGTTCTTC
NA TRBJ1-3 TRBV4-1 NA CASSQGGLRQSGNTIYF TGCGCCAGCAGCCAAGGGGGCCTCCGACAATCTGGAAACACCATATATTTT
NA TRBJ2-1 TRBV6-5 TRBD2 CASSRGTSGRGEQFF TGTGCCAGCAGCCGTGGGACTAGCGGGCGGGGGGAGCAGTTCTTC
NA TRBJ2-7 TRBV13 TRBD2 CASSVNFVAGYLEQYF TGTGCCAGCAGCGTCAATTTCGTAGCGGGTTATCTCGAGCAGTACTTC
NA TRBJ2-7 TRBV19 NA CASSNRGTGDYEQYF TGTGCCAGTAGTAACCGGGGGACCGGGGACTACGAGCAGTACTTC
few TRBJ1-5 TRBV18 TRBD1 CASSDQGANNQPQHF TGTGCCAGCTCAGACCAGGGGGCCAACAATCAGCCCCAGCATTTT
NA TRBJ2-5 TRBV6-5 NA CASSDHRTQYF TGTGCCAGCAGTGACCACCGTACCCAGTACTTC
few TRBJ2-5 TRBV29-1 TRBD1 CSVAGTGQETQYF TGCAGCGTTGCCGGGACAGGCCAAGAGACCCAGTACTTC
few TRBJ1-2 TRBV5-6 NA CASSSSLGYRRSNYGYTF TGTGCCAGCAGCAGCTCCTTGGGGTATCGCAGGTCTAACTATGGCTACACCTTC
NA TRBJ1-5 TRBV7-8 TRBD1 CASSPDRVVNQPQHF TGTGCCAGCAGCCCCGACAGGGTGGTTAATCAGCCCCAGCATTTT
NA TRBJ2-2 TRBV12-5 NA CASGRSQGNTGELFF TGTGCTAGTGGCCGATCACAGGGTAACACCGGGGAGCTGTTTTTT
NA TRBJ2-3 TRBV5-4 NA CASSLDSTDTQYF TGTGCCAGCAGCTTGGACAGCACAGATACGCAGTATTTT
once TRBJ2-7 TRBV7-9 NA CASSRGNEQYF TGTGCCAGCAGCAGGGGGAACGAGCAGTACTTC
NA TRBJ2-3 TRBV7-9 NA CASSHGRPSTDTQYF TGTGCCAGCAGCCATGGACGGCCTAGCACAGATACGCAGTATTTT
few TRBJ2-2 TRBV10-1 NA CATLRSLGSGELFF TGCGCCACACTCCGGAGCTTAGGATCCGGGGAGCTGTTTTTT
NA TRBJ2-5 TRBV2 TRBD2 CAGGTSGVETQYF TGTGCCGGAGGGACTAGCGGGGTAGAGACCCAGTACTTC
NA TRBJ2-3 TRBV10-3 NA CAISELASTDTQYF TGTGCCATCAGTGAACTAGCCAGCACAGATACGCAGTATTTT
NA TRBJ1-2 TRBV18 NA CASSEDSNYGYTF TGTGCCAGCTCAGAGGACAGCAACTATGGCTACACCTTC
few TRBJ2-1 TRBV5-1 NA CASSGVGGNEQFF TGCGCCAGCAGCGGTGTAGGGGGGAATGAGCAGTTCTTC
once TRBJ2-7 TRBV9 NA CASSSNSYEQYF TGTGCCAGCAGCTCCAACTCCTACGAGCAGTACTTC
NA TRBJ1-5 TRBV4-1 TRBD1 CASSQGQGGYQPQHF TGCGCCAGCAGCCAAGGGCAGGGGGGTTACCAGCCCCAGCATTTT
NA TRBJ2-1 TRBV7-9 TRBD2 CASSTERGYNEQFF TGTGCCAGCAGCACCGAGCGGGGGTACAATGAGCAGTTCTTC
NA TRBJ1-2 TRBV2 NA CASSKGGPANYGYTF TGTGCCAGCAGCAAAGGAGGTCCAGCTAACTATGGCTACACCTTC
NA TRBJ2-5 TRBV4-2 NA CASSQDSPQETQYF TGTGCCAGCAGCCAAGATTCCCCTCAAGAGACCCAGTACTTC
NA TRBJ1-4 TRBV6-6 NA CASSSETGFGEKLFF TGTGCCAGCAGTTCCGAAACAGGGTTCGGCGAAAAACTGTTTTTT
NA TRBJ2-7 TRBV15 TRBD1 CAAGTEYYEQYF TGTGCCGCCGGGACAGAGTACTACGAGCAGTACTTC
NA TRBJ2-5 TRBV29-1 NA CSVQRSHQETQYF TGCAGCGTTCAGCGGTCTCACCAAGAGACCCAGTACTTC
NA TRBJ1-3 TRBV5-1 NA CASSLAGAGRGNTIYF TGCGCCAGCAGCTTGGCGGGGGCAGGGAGAGGAAACACCATATATTTT
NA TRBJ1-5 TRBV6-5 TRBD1 CASRPTGTVDQPQHF TGTGCCAGCAGACCAACCGGGACAGTCGATCAGCCCCAGCATTTT
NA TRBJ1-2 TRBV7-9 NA CASSLGRGFDYGYTF TGTGCCAGCAGCTTGGGTAGGGGCTTCGACTATGGCTACACCTTC
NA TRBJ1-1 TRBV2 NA CASRGIGLNTEAFF TGTGCCAGCAGAGGCATAGGACTCAACACTGAAGCTTTCTTT
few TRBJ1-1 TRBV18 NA CASSPNGGLNTEAFF TGTGCCAGCTCACCGAACGGAGGGTTGAACACTGAAGCTTTCTTT